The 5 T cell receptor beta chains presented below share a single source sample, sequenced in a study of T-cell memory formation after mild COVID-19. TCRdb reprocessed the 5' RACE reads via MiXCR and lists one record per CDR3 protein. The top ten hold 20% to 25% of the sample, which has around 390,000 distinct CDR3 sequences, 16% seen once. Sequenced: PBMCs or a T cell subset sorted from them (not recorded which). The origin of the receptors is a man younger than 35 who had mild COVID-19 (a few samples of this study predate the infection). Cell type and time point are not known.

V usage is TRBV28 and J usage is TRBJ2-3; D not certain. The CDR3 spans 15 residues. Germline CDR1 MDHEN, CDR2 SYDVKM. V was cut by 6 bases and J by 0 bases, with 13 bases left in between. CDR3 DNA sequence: TGTGCCAGCAGCCCATGGAGAGACAGCACAGATACGCAGTATTTT. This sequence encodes CASSPWRDSTDTQYF. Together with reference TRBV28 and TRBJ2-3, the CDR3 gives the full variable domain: DVKVTQSSRYLVKRTGEKVFLECVQDMDHENMFWYRQDPGLGLRLIYFSYDVKMKEKGDIPEGYSVSREKKERFSLILESASTNQTSMYLCASSPWRDSTDTQYFGPGTRLTVL.

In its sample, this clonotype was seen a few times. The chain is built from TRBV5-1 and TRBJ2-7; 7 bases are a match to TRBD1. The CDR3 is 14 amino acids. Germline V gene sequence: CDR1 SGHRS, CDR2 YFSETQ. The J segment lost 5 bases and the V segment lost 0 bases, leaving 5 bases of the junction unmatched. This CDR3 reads CASSLATGSDEQYF. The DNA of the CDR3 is TGCGCCAGCAGCTTGGCGACAGGGAGCGACGAGCAGTACTTC.

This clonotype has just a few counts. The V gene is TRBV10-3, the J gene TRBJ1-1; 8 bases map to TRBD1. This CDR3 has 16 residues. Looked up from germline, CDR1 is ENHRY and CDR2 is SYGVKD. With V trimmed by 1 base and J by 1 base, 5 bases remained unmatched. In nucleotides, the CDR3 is TGTGCCATCAGTGAGTTTCAACAGGGGGAGAACACTGAAGCTTTCTTT. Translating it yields CAISEFQQGENTEAFF.

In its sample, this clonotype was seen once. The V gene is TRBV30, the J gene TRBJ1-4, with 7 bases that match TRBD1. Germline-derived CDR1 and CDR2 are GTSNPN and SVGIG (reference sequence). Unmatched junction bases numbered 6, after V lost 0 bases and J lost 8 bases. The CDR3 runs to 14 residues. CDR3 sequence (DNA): TGTGCCTGGAGTGTACGAGACAGGGACGAAAAACTGTTTTTT. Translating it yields CAWSVRDRDEKLFF. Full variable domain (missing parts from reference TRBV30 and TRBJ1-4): SQTIHQWPATLVQPVGSPLSLECTVEGTSNPNLYWYRQAAGRGLQLLFYSVGIGQISSEVPQNLSASRPQDRQFILSSKKLLLSDSGFYLCAWSVRDRDEKLFFGSGTQLSVL.

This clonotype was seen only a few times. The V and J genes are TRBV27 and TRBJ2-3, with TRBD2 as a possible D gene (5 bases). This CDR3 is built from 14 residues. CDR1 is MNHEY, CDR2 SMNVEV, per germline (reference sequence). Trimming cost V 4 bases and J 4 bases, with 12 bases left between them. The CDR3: CASSWTARADTQYF. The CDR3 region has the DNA TGTGCCAGCAGTTGGACTGCGAGGGCAGATACGCAGTATTTT.